This entry features one T cell receptor (beta chain) sequence. The clone's antigen remains unknown. Base quality data are lacking; no much larger clone is found one base away. Taken from cysteine to phenylalanine, the CDR3 has 13 residues. The entry retains the CDR3 DNA only, 39 bases that are in frame from base 1. A distance of 7 bases separates the germline ends of V and J, which lose 2 bases and 0 bases respectively. Per the germline V gene (reference sequence), GTSNPN is the CDR1 and SVGIG is the CDR2. The 85 to 90 tumor samples were subjected to high-throughput TCR profiling using ImmunoSEQ. Per the original workflow: The repertoire diversity metrics included richness (unique productive sequences), clonality, evenness and relatedness, and the Bhattacharyya coefficient was used to measure similarity between samples. A sensitivity analysis excluded TCRs with fewer than two reads and gave consistent conclusions. Sourced from immuneACCESS, this table was stored by TCRdb with only in-frame sequences that have V and J called. A share of the clones is absent; for the studies checked, an unresolved V gene accounts for under half, and the remainder has no known explanation. The V and J calls and clone size were taken over from that table, and D and trimming were inferred from the DNA. In all, the sample holds thousands of clones, and around three fifths of those were seen once. Of the sample, about 14% falls within the top ten clones.

Tumor samples were obtained before definitive surgery or chemotherapy. Genomic DNA was extracted by the MD Anderson Biospecimen Extraction Resource, and TCR sequencing was done by the MD Anderson Cancer Genomics Laboratory. This sample was included in a study of high-grade serous ovarian cancer treatment subgroups (dated by TCRdb to the early 2020s). For the wider study: Sequencing yielded a mean of around 14,000 reads and some 7,500 unique TCR beta rearrangements per sample. Each patient contributed one primary tumor and two metastatic tumor samples, giving 90 samples in total. The study examined TCR beta repertoires in high-grade serous ovarian cancer patients who were grouped under a laparoscopic triage algorithm by complete gross resection or by neoadjuvant chemotherapy response. A cohort of 30 patients was included: some 10 with no residual disease after primary surgery (R0), some 10 who were excellent NACT responders, and some 10 who were poor NACT responders.

What the research found in general, with its limitations: Repertoire similarity between tumors from the same patient ranged from roughly 0.11 to 0.79, while tumors from different patients showed almost no similarity. TCR clonal relatedness correlated positively with neoantigen level and, by trend, with copy number variation and mutation load from whole-genome sequencing. The TCR repertoire analyses centered on CDR3, and CDR1 and CDR2 were not analyzed. Bulk tumor TCR sequencing lacked spatial information, limiting insight into HGSC tumor complexity and diversity.

This TCR was sampled from a human donor with high-grade serous ovarian cancer. The receptor chain draws on TRBV30 and TRBJ2-5, with the D gene not confidently named. Material: tumor tissue. In nucleotides, the sequence is TGTGCCTGGAGTTTCGGAAACCAAGAGACCCAGTACTTC. Its coded protein is CAWSFGNQETQYF.